This T cell receptor beta chain originates from a study of response to subunit inactivated influenza vaccine. TCRdb reanalysed the RT-PCR reads using MiXCR and keeps one entry per CDR3 protein. Found here are 500,000 to 600,000 distinct CDR3 sequences, over 9% of them singletons; the top ten hold approximately 10%. This clonotype appeared a few times. There are 16 residues in the CDR3. The V and J ends lost 6 bases and 3 bases respectively, with 18 bases between them. These data also formed part of another study, on T cells expressing NK-cell markers. That source adds: The authors made TCR beta cDNA libraries by 5'RACE template switching. This switching added a universal primer site and UMIs.

Sequencing used PBMCs from blood, obtained on the day of vaccination. The chain is built from TRBV12-3 or TRBV12-4 and TRBJ2-1; a possible D gene is TRBD2 (6 bases). The receptor comes from a man aged 45-65 years who received an inactivated influenza vaccine. CDR3 amino acids: CASSWGGAAVYNEQFF. The CDR3 DNA reads TGTGCCAGCAGCTGGGGCGGGGCTGCAGTCTACAATGAGCAGTTCTTC.